This entry describes one T cell receptor beta chain. Its specificity is not known. Patients were excluded if they had other autoimmune diseases or uncontrolled infections, and likewise if pregnancy or lactation applied. Serum thyroxine and TRAb, along with clinical symptoms, thyroid ultrasound and orbital computed tomography, were what diagnosis relied on. This sample was included in a study of Graves' ophthalmopathy and Graves' hyperthyroidism. The sequenced template was RNA, covering the TCR beta CDR3 region. The library came from an HTBI-primed first-round RT-PCR and a second-round multiplex PCR. TCRdb itself ran the multiplex PCR reads through MiXCR, one entry per CDR3 protein. The data hold about 550,000 distinct CDR3 sequences, with less than 45% observed a single time. The CDR3 sequence is 14 residues long. The germline V and J ends were trimmed by 3 bases and 9 bases, with 21 bases remaining between them. CDR1 is DFQATT and CDR2 is SNEGSKA in the germline V gene (reference sequence).

Findings of the study overall: The model forecast ophthalmopathy progression, reaching around 70% sensitivity and about 75% specificity. Detected in blood as well were most expanded thyroid clonotypes with frequency above 0.001.

The chain has TRBV20-1 and TRBJ2-7; D might be TRBD2 (5 bases). The origin of this receptor is an adult man with Graves' hyperthyroidism. What was sequenced was peripheral blood or thyroid tissue (not recorded which). CDR3 DNA sequence: TGCAGTGCTAGGACCAGCGGACCCGCAGATACGCAGTACTTC. Protein: CSARTSGPADTQYF.